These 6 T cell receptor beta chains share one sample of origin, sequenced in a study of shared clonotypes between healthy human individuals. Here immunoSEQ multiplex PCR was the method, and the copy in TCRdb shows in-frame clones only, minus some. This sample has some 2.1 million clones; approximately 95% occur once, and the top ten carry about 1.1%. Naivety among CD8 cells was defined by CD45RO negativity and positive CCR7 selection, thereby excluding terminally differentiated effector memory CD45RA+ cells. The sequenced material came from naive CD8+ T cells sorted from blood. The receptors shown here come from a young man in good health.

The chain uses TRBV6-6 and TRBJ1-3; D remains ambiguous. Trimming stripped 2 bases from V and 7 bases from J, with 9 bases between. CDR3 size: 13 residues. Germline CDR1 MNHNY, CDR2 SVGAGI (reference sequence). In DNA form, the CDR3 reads TGTGCCAGCAGTTACACCCTCGGGAACACCATATATTTT. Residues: CASSYTLGNTIYF.

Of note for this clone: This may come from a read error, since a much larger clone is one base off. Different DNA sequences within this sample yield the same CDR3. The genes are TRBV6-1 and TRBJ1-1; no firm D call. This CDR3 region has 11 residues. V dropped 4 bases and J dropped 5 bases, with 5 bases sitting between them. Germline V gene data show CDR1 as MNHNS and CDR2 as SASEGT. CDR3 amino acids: CASSVGTEAFF. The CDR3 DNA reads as TGTGCCAGCAGTGTCGGAACTGAAGCTTTCTTT.

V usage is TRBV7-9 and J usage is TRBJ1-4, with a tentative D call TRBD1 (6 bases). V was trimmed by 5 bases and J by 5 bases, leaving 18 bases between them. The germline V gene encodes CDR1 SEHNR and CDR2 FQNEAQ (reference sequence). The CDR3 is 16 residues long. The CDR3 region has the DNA TGTGCCAGCAGCGCAGAGGGGGACGCCACCAATGAAAAACTGTTTTTT. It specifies CASSAEGDATNEKLFF.

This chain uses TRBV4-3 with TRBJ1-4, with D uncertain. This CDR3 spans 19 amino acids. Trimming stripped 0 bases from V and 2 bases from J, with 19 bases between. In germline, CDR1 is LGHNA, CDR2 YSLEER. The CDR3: CASSQDKRLSDPTNEKLFF. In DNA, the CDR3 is TGCGCCAGCAGCCAAGATAAGAGGCTTAGTGACCCTACTAATGAAAAACTGTTTTTT.

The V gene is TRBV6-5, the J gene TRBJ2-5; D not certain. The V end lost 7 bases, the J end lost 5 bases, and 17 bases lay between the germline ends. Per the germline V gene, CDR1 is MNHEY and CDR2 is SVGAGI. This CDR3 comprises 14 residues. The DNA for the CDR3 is TGTGCCAGCACCGATACTGGGTTACAGGAGACCCAGTACTTC. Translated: CASTDTGLQETQYF.

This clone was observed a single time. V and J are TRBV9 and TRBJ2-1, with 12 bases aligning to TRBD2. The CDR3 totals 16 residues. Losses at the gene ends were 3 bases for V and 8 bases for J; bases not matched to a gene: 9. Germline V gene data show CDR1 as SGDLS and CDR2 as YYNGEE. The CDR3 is CASSGLTSGRIDEQFF. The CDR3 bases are TGTGCCAGCAGCGGATTGACTAGCGGGAGAATCGATGAGCAGTTCTTC.